The 4 T cell receptor beta chains below were found in one sample sequenced in a study of T cell responses to AZD1222 COVID-19 vaccine. Using immunoSEQ multiplex PCR, the repertoire was profiled, and TCRdb retains in-frame clones only, with some absent. This table holds more than 85,000 clones, approximately 86% found once. The sample consisted of peripheral blood, taken on day 0 of AZD1222 vaccination. The receptors come from an adult in good health.

This clone was seen a few times. This chain connects TRBV4-1 to TRBJ1-4; D call uncertain. Germline lookup yields CDR1 MGHRA and CDR2 YSYEKL. Trimming took 2 bases from V and 8 from J, leaving 12 bases between them. The CDR3 length is 14 residues. The CDR3 nucleotides are TGCGCCAGCAGCCAATACGCAGAGAGGGAAAAACTGTTTTTT. Protein product: CASSQYAEREKLFF.

V is TRBV11-2 and J is TRBJ2-3; D possibly corresponds to TRBD2 (6 bases). The germline V and J ends were trimmed by 4 bases and 0 bases, with 8 bases remaining between them. This CDR3 is built from 14 residues. Per germline, CDR1 SGHAT and CDR2 FQNNGV. The CDR3 nucleotides are TGTGCCAGCAGCTGGGGACTCAGCACAGATACGCAGTATTTT. Translating gives CASSWGLSTDTQYF. The variable domain in full, completed from reference TRBV11-2 and TRBJ2-3, reads EAGVAQSPRYKIIEKRQSVAFWCNPISGHATLYWYQQILGQGPKLLIQFQNNGVVDDSQLPKDRFSAERLKGVDSTLKIQPAKLEDSAVYLCASSWGLSTDTQYFGPGTRLTVL.

The genes are TRBV2 and TRBJ1-4, with 11 bases fitting TRBD1. Per germline, CDR1 SNHLY and CDR2 FYNNEI. Trimming took 5 bases from V and 6 from J; bases not matched to a gene: 2. The CDR3 spans 14 residues. The CDR3 DNA is TGTGCCAGCAGTCTGGACAGGGGGCATGAAAAACTGTTTTTT. It specifies CASSLDRGHEKLFF.

The V gene is TRBV18, the J gene TRBJ1-1, with 9 bases matching TRBD1. CDR1 is KGHSH and CDR2 is LQKENI in the germline V gene. J was trimmed by 0 bases and V by 4 bases; bases with no gene match: 3. The CDR3 is 15 residues long. The CDR3 protein is CASSQGTGMNTEAFF. The CDR3 nucleotides read TGTGCCAGCTCACAGGGGACAGGGATGAACACTGAAGCTTTCTTT.